Reported below is one T cell receptor (beta chain). Its antigen remains unknown. The PCR contained 60 Vbeta and 13 Jbeta primers. TCRdb keeps only in-frame clones here, not all; method: immunoSEQ multiplex PCR. The sample lists around 130,000 clones, 80% seen once, with over 2.5% in the top ten. The source of the sample is a study of cytomegalovirus exposure and HLA in healthy donors. V lost 2 bases to trimming and J lost 6 bases; unmatched junction nucleotides: 3. The CDR3 has 14 residues. Germline values: CDR1 MRHNA, CDR2 SNTAGT. Study observations and caveats: Exclusion applied to some V segments, including TRBV6-2 and TRBV6-3, as they were indistinguishable.

The receptor's source is a male donor in good health and CMV-seronegative. Sequencing was performed on PBMCs. The gene calls are TRBV6-4 and TRBJ2-1; 8 bases align to TRBD2. For the CDR3, the DNA is TGTGCCAGCAGTGACGCCGGGACTAGCAATGAGCAGTTCTTC. Translation: CASSDAGTSNEQFF.